The TCR beta chain under discussion was sequenced for a study of shared clonotypes between healthy human individuals. At the deep level, the assay was run. The assay was immunoSEQ multiplex PCR, and TCRdb's table has in-frame clones only and misses some. The repertoire includes 550,000 to 650,000 clones, about 95% of them detected once, and about 0.12% sits in the top ten. V gave up 6 bases and J gave up 12 bases, with 17 bases separating them. The length of the CDR3 is 12 residues. CDR1 is MDHEN, CDR2 SYDVKM, per germline. Terminally differentiated effector memory CD45RA+ cells were excluded from the naive CD8 cells, which were CD45RO-negative and positively selected for CCR7.

The TCR was taken from a woman in her 30s in good health. The specimen was naive CD8+ T cells sorted from blood. The rearrangement links TRBV28 to TRBJ1-1; D unresolved. The CDR3 region is CASSQNDPRPFF. The CDR3 DNA sequence: TGTGCCAGCAGCCAAAATGACCCCCGACCTTTCTTT.